The subject of this entry is one TCR beta chain. The antigen is undetermined. The second PCR ran roughly 7 to 11 cycles with a sample-barcoded 5' primer and J-beta primers. No fewer than 3 million CDR3-containing paired-end reads came from each sample. One entry per CDR3 protein results from TCRdb running MiXCR on the 5' RACE reads. The sample consists of 600,000 to 800,000 distinct CDR3 sequences, 20% to 25% of them appearing once. The sample is drawn from a study of blood T cells in healthy people across ages. Broader study findings: Estimated diversity, derived from one million T cells, was regarded as an underestimate.

The CDR3 is 13 residues long. Per the germline V gene, CDR1 is MDHEN and CDR2 is SYDVKM. Trimming took 5 bases from V and 6 from J, leaving 13 bases between them. The TCR was taken from an older man in good health. This sequence joins TRBV28 and TRBJ1-2; no firm D call. The material sequenced was blood. CDR3 amino acids: CASSLRPGNGYTF. CDR3 sequence (DNA): TGTGCCAGCAGTCTAAGACCGGGGAATGGCTACACCTTC.